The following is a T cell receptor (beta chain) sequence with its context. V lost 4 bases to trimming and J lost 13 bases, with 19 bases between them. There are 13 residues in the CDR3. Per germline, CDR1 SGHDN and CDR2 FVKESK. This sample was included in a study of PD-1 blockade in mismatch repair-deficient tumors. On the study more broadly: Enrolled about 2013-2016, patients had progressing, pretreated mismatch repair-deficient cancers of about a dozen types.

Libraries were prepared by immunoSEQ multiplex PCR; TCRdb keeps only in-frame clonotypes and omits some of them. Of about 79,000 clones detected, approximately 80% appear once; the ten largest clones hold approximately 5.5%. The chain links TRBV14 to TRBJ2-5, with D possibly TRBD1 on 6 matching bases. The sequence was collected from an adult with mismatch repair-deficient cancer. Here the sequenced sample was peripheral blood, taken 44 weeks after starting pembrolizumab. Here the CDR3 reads CASSLWTGTQLYF. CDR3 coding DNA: TGTGCCAGCAGCCTCTGGACCGGGACACAGCTGTACTTC. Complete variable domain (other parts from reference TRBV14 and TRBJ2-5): EAGVTQFPSHSVIEKGQTVTLRCDPISGHDNLYWYRRVMGKEIKFLLHFVKESKQDESGMPNNRFLAERTGGTYSTLKVQPAELEDSGVYFCASSLWTGTQLYFGPGTRLLVL.